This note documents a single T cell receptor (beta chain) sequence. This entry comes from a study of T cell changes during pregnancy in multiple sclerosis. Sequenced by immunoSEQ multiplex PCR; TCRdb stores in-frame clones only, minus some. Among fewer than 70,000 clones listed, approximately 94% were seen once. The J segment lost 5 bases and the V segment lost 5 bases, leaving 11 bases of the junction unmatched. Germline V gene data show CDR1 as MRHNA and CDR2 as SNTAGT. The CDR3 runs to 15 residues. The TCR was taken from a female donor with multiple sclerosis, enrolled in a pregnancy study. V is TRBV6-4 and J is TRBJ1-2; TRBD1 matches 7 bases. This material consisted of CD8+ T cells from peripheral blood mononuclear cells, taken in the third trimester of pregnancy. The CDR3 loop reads CASSYGQATLYGYTF. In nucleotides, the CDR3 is TGTGCCAGCAGTTACGGACAGGCCACTCTATATGGCTACACCTTC.